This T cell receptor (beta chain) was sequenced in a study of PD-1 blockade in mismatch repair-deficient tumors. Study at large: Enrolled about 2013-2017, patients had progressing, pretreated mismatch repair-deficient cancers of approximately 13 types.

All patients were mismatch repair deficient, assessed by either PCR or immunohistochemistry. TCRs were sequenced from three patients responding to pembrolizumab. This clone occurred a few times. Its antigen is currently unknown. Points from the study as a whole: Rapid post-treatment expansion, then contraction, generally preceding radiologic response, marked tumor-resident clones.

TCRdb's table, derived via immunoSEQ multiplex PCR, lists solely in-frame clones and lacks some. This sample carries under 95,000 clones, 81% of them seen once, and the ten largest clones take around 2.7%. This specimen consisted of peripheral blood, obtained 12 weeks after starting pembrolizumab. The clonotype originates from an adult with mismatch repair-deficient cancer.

CDR3 loop: CASSLGAAPYEQYF. DNA for the CDR3: TGTGCCAGCAGCTTAGGGGCAGCCCCCTACGAGCAGTACTTC. This chain connects TRBV7-2 to TRBJ2-7; D unclear. Germline CDR1 reads SGHTA; CDR2 reads FQGNSA. The CDR3 spans 14 residues. V was cut by 1 base and J by 2 bases, with 9 bases left in between.